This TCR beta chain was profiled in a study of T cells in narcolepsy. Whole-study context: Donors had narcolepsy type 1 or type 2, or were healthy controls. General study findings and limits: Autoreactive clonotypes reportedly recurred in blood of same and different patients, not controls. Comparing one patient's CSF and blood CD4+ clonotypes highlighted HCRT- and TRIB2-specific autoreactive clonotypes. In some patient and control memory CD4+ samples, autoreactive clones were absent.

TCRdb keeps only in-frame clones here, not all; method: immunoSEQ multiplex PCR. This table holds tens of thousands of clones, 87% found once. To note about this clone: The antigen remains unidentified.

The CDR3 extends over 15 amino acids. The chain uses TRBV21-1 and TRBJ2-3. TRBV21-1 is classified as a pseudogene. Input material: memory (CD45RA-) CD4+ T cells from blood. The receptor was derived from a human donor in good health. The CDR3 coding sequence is TGTGCCAGCAGTTGGGCGGAACCCACCACAGATACGCAGTATTTT. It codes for CASSWAEPTTDTQYF.